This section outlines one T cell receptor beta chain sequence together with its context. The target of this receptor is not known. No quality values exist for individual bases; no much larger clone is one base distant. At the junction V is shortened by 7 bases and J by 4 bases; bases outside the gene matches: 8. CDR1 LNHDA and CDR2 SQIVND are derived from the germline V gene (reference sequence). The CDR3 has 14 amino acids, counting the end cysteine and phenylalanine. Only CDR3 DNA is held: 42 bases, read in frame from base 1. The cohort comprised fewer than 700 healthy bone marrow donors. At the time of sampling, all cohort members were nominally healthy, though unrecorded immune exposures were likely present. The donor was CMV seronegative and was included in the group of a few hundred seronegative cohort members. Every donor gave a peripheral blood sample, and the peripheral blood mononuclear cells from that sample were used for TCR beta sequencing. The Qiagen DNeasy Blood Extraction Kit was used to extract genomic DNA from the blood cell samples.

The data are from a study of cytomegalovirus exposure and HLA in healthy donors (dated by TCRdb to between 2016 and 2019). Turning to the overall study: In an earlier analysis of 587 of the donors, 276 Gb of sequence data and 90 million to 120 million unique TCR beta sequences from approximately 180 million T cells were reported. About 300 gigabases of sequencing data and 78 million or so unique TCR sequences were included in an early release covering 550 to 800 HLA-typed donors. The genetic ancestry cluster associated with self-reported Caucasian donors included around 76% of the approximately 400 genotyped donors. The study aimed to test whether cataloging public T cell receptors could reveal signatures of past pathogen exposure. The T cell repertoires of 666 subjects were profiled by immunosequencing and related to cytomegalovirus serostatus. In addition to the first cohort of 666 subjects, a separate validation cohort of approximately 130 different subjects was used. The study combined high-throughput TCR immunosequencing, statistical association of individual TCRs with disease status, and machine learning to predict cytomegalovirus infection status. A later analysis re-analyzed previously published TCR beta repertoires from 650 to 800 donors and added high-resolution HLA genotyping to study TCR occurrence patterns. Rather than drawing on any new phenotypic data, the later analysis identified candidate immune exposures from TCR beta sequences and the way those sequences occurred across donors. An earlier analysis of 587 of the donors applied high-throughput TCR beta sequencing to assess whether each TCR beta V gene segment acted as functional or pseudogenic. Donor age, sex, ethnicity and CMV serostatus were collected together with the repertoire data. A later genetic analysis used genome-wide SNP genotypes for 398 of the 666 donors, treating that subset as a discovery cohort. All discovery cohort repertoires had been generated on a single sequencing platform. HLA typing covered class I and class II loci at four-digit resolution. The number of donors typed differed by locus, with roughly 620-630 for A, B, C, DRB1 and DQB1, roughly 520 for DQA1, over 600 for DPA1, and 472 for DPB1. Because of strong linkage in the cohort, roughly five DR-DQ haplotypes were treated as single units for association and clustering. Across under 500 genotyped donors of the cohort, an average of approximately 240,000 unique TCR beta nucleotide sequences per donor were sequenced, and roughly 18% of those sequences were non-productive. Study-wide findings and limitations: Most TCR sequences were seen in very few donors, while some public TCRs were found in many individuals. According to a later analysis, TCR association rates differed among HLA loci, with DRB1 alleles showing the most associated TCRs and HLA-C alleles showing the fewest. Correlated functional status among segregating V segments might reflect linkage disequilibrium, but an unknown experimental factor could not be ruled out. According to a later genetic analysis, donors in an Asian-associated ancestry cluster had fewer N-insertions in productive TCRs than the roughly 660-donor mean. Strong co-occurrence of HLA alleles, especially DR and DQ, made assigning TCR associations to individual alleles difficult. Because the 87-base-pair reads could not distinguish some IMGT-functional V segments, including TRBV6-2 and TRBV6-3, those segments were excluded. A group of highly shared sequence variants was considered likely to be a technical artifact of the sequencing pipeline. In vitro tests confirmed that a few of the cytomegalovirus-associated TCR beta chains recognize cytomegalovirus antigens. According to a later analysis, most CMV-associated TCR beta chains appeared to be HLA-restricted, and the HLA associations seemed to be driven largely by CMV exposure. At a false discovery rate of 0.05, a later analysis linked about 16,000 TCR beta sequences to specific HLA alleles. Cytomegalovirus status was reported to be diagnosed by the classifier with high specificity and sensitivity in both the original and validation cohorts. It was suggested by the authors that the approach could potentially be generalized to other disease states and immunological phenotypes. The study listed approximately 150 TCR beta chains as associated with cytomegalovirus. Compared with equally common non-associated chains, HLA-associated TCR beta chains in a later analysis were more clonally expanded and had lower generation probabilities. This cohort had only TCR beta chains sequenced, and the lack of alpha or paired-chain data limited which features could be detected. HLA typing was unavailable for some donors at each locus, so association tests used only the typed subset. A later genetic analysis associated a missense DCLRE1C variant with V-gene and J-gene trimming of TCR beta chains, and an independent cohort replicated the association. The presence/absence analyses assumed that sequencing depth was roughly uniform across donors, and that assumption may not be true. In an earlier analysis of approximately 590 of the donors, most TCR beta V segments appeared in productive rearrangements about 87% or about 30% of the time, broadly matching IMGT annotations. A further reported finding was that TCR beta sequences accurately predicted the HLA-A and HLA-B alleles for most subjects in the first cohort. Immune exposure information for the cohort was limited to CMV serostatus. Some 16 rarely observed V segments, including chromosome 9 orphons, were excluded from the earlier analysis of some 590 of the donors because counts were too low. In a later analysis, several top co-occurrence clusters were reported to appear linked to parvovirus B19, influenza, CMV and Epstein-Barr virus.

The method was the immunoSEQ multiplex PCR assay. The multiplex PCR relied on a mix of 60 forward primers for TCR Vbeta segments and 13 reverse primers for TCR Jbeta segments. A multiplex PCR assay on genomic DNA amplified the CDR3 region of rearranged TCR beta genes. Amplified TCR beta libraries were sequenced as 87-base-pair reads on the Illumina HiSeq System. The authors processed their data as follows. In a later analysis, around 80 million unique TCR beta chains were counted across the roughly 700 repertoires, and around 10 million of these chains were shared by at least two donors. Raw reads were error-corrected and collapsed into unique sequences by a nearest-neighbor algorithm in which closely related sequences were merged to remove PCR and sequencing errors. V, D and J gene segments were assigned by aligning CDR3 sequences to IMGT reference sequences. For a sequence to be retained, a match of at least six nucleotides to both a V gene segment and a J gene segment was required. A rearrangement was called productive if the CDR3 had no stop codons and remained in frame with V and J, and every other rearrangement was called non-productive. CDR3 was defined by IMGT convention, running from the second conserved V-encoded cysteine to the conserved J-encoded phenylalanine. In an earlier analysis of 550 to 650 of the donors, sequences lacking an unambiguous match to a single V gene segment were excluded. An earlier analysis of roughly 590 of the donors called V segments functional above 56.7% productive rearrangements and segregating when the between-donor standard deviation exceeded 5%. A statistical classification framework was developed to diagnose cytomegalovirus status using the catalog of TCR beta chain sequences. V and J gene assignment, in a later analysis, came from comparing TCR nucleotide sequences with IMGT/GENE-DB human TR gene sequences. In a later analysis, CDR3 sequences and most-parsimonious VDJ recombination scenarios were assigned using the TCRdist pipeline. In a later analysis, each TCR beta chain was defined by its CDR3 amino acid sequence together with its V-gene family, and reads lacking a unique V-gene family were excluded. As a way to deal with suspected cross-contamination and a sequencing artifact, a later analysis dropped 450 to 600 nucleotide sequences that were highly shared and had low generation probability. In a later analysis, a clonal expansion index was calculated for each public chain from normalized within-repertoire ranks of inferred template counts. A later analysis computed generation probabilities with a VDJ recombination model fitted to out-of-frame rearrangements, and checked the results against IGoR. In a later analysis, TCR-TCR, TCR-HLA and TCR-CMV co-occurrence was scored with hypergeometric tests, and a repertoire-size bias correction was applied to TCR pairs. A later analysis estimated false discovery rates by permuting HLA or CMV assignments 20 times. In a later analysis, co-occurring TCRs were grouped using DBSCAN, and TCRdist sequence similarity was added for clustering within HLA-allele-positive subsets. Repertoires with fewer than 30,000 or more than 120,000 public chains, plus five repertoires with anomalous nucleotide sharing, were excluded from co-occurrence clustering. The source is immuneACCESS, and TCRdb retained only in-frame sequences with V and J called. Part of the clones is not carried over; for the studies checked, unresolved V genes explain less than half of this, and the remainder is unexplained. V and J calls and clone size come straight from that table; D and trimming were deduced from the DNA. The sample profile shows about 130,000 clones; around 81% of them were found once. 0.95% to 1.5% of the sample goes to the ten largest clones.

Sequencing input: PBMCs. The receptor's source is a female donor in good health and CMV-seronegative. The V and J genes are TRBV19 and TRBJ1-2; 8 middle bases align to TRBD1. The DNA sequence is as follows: TGTGCCAGTACCCCCGGACAGGGAGGCTATGGCTACACCTTC. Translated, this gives CASTPGQGGYGYTF.